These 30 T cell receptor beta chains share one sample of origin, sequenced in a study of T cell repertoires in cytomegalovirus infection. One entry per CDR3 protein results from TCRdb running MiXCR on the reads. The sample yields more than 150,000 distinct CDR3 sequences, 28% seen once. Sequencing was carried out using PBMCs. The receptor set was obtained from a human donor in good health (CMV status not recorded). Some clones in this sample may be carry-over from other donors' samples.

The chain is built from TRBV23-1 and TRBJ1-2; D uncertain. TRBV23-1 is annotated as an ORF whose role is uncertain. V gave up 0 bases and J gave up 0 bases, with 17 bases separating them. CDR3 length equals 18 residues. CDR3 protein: CASSQSVRRASANYGYTF. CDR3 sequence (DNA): TGCGCCAGCAGTCAATCGGTGAGAAGGGCTTCAGCTAACTATGGCTACACCTTC.

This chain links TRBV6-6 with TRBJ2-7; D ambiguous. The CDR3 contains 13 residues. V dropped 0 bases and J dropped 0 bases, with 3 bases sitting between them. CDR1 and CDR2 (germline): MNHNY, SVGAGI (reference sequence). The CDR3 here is CASSYSASYEQYF. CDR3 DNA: TGTGCCAGCAGTTACTCGGCCTCCTACGAGCAGTACTTC.

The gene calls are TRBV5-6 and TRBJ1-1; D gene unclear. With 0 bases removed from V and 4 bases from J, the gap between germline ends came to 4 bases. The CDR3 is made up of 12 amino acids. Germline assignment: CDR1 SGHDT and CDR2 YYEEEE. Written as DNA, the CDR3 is TGTGCCAGCAGCTTGGGGGCCACTGAAGCTTTCTTT. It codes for CASSLGATEAFF.

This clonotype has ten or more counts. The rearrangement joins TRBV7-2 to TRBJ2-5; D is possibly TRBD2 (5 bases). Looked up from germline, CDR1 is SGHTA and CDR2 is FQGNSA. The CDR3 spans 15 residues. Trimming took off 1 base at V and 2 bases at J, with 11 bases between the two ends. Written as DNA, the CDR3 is TGTGCCAGCAGCTTAGTACTGCGGGCTCAAGAGACCCAGTACTTC. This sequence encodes CASSLVLRAQETQYF.

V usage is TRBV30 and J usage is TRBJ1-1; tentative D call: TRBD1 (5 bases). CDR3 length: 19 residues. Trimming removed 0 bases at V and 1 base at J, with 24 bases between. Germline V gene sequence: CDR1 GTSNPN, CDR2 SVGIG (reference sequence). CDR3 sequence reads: CAWSVLWMWDAQTNTEAFF. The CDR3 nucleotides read TGTGCCTGGAGTGTTCTCTGGATGTGGGACGCGCAAACGAACACTGAAGCTTTCTTT.

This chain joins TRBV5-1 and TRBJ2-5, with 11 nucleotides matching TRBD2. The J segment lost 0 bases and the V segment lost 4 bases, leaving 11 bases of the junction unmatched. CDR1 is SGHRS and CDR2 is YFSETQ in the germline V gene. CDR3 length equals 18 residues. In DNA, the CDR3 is TGCGCCAGCAGCGGCGCTAGCGGGGGGTATTCGTACCAAGAGACCCAGTACTTC. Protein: CASSGASGGYSYQETQYF.

In DNA, the CDR3 is TGCAGTGCCTTGTCCAACACTGAAGCTTTCTTT. Its translation is CSALSNTEAFF. This chain links TRBV20-1 with TRBJ1-1; D is uncertain. The CDR3 has 11 residues. V lost 6 bases to trimming and J lost 2 bases, with 7 bases between them. Germline V CDR1 and CDR2: DFQATT, SNEGSKA (reference sequence).

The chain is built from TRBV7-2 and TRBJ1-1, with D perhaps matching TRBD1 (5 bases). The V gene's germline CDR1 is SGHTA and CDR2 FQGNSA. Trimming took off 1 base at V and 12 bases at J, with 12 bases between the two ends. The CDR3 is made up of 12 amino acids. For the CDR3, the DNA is TGTGCCAGCAGCTTAGGGCAGGGAGAGCCTTTCTTT. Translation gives CASSLGQGEPFF.

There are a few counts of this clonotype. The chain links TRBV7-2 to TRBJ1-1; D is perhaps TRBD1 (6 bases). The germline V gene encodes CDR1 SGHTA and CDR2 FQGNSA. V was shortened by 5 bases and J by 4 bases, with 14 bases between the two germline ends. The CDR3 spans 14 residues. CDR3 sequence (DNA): TGTGCCAGCAGCCGCGGGGGGGCGCGCACTGAAGCTTTCTTT. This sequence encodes CASSRGGARTEAFF.

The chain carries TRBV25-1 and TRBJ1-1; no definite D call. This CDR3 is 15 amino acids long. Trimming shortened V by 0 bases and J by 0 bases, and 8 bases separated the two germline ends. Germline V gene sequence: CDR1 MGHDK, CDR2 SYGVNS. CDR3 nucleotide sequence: TGTGCCAGCAGTGAATACCCCGGGTTGAACACTGAAGCTTTCTTT. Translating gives CASSEYPGLNTEAFF.

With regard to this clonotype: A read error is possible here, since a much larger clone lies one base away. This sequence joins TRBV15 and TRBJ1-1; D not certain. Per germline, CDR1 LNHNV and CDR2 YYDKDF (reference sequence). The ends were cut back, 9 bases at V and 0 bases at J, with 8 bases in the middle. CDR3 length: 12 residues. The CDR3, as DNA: TGTGCCACGAGGAACCTGAACACTGAAGCTTTCTTT. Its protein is CATRNLNTEAFF. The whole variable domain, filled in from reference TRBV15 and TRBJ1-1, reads DAMVIQNPRYQVTQFGKPVTLSCSQTLNHNVMYWYQQKSSQAPKLLFHYYDKDFNNEADTPDNFQSRRPNTSFCFLDIRSPGLGDTAMYLCATRNLNTEAFFGQGTRLTVV.

In nucleotides, the CDR3 is TGTGCCAGCAGTTACTCCAGGACTAGCGGGGACTACGAGCAGTACTTC. Residues: CASSYSRTSGDYEQYF. The rearrangement uses TRBV6-2 or TRBV6-3 and TRBJ2-7, with 12 bases identical to TRBD2. The V gene's germline CDR1 is MNHEY and CDR2 SVGEGT. The length of the CDR3 is 16 residues. V shed 0 bases and J 3 bases; nucleotides not matched to a gene: 3.

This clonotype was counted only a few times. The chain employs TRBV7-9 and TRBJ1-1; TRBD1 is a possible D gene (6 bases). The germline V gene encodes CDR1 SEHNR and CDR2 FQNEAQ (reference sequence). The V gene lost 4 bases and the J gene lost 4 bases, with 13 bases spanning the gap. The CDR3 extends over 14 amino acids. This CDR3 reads CASSWGAEGTEAFF. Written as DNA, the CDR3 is TGTGCCAGCAGCTGGGGGGCGGAGGGCACTGAAGCTTTCTTT.

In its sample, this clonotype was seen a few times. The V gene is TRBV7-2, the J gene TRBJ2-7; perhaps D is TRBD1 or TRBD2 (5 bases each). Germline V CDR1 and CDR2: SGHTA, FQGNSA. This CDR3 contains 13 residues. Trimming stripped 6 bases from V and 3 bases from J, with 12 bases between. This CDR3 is CASRLGAGYEQYF. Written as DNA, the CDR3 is TGTGCCAGCAGACTAGGGGCCGGCTACGAGCAGTACTTC. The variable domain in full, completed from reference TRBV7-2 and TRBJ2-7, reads GAGVSQSPSNKVTEKGKDVELRCDPISGHTALYWYRQSLGQGLEFLIYFQGNSAPDKSGLPSDRFSAERTGGSVSTLTIQRTQQEDSAVYLCASRLGAGYEQYFGPGTRLTVT.

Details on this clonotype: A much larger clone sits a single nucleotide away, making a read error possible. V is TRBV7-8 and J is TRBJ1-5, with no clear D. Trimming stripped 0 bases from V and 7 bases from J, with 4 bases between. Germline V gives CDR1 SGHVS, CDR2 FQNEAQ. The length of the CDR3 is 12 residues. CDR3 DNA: TGTGCCAGCAGCTTAGCCAACCAGCCCCAGCATTTT. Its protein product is CASSLANQPQHF.

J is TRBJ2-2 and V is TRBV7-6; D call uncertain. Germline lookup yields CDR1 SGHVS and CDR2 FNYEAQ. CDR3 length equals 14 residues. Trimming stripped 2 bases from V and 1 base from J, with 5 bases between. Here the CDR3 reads CASSLTMNTGELFF. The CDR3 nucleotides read TGTGCCAGCAGCTTAACAATGAACACCGGGGAGCTGTTTTTT.

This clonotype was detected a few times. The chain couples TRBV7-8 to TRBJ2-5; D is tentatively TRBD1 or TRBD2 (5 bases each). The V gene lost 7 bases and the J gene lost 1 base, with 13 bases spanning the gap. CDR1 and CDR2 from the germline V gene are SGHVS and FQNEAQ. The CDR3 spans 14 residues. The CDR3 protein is CASIPTGGQETQYF. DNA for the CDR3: TGTGCCAGCATCCCTACTGGGGGCCAAGAGACCCAGTACTTC.

The CDR3 coding sequence is TGTGCCAGTAGTAGTTCCGTGGCCCCGAACACTGAAGCTTTCTTT. Its protein product is CASSSSVAPNTEAFF. V and J are TRBV19 and TRBJ1-1; D not resolved. This CDR3 region has 15 residues. The V end lost 4 bases, the J end lost 1 base, and 13 bases lay between the germline ends. Germline CDR1 LNHDA, CDR2 SQIVND (reference sequence).

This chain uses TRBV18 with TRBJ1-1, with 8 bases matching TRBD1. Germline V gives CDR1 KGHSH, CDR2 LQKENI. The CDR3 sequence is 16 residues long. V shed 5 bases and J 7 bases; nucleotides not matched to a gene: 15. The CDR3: CASSTGTGVVGGEAFF. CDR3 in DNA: TGTGCCAGCTCAACCGGGACAGGTGTCGTCGGGGGTGAAGCTTTCTTT. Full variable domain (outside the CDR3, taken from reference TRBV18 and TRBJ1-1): NAGVMQNPRHLVRRRGQEARLRCSPMKGHSHVYWYRQLPEEGLKFMVYLQKENIIDESGMPKERFSAEFPKEGPSILRIQQVVRGDSAAYFCASSTGTGVVGGEAFFGQGTRLTVV.

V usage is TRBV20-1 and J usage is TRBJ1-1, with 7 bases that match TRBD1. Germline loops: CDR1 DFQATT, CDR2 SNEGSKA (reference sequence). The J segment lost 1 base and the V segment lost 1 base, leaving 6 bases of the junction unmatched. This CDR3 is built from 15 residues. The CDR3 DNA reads TGCAGTGCTAGAGTTCTAGGGGGCTCGAACACTGAAGCTTTCTTT. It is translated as CSARVLGGSNTEAFF.

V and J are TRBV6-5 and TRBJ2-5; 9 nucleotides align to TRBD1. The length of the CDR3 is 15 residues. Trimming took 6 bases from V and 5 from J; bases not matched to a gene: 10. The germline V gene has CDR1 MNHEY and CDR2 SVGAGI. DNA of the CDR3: TGTGCCAGCAGAAACGGGGGACAGGGTCGGGAGACCCAGTACTTC. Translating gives CASRNGGQGRETQYF.

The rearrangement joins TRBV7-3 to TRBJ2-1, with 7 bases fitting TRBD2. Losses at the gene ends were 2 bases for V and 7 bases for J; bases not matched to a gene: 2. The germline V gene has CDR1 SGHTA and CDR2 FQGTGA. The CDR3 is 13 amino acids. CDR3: CASSLLGGNEQFF. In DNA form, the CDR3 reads TGTGCCAGCAGCTTACTGGGGGGGAATGAGCAGTTCTTC.

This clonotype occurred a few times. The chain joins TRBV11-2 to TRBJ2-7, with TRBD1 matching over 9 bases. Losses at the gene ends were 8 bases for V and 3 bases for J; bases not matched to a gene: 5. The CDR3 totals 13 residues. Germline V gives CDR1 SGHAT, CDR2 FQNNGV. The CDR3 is CASGDRVNYEQYF. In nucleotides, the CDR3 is TGTGCCAGCGGGGACAGGGTAAACTACGAGCAGTACTTC.

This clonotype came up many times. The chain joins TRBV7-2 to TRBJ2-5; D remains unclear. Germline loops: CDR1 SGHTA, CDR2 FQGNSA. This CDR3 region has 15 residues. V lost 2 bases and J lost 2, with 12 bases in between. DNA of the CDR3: TGTGCCAGCAGCTTAAGGCGACACGAACAAGAGACCCAGTACTTC. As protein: CASSLRRHEQETQYF.

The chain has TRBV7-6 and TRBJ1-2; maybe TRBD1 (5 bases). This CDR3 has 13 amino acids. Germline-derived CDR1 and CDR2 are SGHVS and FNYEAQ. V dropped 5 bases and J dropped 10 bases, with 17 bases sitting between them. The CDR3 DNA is TGTGCCAGCAGCCCCGGGACGGTTCCTCTCTACACCTTC. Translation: CASSPGTVPLYTF.

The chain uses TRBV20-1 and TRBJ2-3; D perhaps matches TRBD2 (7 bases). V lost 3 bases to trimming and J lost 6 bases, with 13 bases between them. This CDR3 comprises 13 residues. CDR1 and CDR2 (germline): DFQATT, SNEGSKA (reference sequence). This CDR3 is CSASGGPADTQYF. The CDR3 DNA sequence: TGCAGTGCTAGCGGGGGGCCGGCGGATACGCAGTATTTT.

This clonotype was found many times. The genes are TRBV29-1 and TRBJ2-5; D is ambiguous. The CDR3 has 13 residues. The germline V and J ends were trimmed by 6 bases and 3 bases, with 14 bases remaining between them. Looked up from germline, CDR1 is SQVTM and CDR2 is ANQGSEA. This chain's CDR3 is CSVVPGEEETQYF. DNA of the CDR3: TGCAGCGTCGTACCGGGCGAAGAAGAGACCCAGTACTTC. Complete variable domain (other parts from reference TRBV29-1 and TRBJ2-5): SAVISQKPSRDICQRGTSLTIQCQVDSQVTMMFWYRQQPGQSLTLIATANQGSEATYESGFVIDKFPISRPNLTFSTLTVSNMSPEDSSIYLCSVVPGEEETQYFGPGTRLLVL.

The CDR3 loop reads CASNLTPASNQPQHF. CDR3 nucleotide sequence: TGTGCCAGCAACTTAACACCCGCCAGCAATCAGCCCCAGCATTTT. The rearrangement uses TRBV12-3 or TRBV12-4 and TRBJ1-5; D is ambiguous. This CDR3 region has 15 residues. The V and J ends lost 7 bases and 1 base respectively, with 14 bases between them.

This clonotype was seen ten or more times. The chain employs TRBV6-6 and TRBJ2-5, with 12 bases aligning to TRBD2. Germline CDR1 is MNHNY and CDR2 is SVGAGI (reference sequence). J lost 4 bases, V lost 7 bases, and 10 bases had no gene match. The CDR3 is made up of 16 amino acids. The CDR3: CASTWTSGDRGETQYF. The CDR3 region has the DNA TGTGCCAGCACTTGGACTAGCGGGGACAGGGGAGAGACCCAGTACTTC.

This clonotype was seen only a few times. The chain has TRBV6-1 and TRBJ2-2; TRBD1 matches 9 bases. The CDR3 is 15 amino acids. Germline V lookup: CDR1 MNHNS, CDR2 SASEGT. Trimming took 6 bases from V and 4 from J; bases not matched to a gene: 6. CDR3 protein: CASRDRGSVTGELFF. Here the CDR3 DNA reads TGTGCCAGCAGGGACAGGGGTTCGGTCACCGGGGAGCTGTTTTTT.